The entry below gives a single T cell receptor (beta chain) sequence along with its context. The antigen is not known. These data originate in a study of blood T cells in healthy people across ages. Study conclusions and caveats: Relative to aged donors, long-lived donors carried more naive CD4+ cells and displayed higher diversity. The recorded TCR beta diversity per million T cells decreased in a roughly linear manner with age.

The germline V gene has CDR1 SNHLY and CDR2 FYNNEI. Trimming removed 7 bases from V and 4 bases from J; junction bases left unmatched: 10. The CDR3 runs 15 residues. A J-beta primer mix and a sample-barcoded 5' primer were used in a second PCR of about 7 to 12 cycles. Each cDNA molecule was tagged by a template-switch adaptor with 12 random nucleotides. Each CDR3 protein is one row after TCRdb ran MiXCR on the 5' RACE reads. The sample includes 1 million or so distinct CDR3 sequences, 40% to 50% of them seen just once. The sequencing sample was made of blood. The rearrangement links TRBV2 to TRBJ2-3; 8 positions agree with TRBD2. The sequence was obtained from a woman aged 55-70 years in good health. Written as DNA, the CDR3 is TGTGCCAGCATGAGCTCGGGAGGGTTCCCAGATACGCAGTATTTT. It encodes CASMSSGGFPDTQYF. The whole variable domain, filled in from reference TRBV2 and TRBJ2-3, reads EPEVTQTPSHQVTQMGQEVILRCVPISNHLYFYWYRQILGQKVEFLVSFYNNEISEKSEIFDDQFSVERPDGSNFTLKIRSTKLEDSAMYFCASMSSGGFPDTQYFGPGTRLTVL.